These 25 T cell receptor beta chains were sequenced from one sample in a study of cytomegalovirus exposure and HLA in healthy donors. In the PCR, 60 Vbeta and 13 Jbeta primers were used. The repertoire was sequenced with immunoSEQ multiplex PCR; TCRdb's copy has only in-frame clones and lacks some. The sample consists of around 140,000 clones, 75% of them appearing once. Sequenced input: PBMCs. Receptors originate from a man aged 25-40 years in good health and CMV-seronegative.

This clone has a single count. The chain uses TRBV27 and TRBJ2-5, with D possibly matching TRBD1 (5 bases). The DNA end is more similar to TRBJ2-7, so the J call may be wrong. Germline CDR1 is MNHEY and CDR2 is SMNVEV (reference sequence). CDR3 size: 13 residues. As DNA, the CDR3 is TGTGCCAGCAGTTTAGGCAGGGCCTACGAGCAGTACTTC. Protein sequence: CASSLGRAYEQYF.

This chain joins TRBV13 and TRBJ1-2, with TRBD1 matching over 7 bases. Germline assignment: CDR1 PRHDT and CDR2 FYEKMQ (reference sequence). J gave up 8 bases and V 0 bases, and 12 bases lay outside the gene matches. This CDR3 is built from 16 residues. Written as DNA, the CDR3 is TGTGCCAGCAGCTTAGGCCGGAAAGGGGGCGCGGAGGGCTACACCTTC. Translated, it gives CASSLGRKGGAEGYTF.

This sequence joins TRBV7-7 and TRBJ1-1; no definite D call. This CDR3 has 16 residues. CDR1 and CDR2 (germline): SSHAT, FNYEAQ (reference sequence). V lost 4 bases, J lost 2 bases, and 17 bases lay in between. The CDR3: CASSCFWRGKNTEAFF. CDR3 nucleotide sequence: TGTGCCAGCAGCTGTTTTTGGCGGGGAAAAAACACTGAAGCTTTCTTT.

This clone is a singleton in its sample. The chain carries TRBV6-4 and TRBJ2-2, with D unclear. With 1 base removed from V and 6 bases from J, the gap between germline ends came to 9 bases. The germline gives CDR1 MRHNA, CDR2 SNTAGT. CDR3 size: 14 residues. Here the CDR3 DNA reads TGTGCCAGCAGTGACTTGATAGCCCCCGGGGAGCTGTTTTTT. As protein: CASSDLIAPGELFF.

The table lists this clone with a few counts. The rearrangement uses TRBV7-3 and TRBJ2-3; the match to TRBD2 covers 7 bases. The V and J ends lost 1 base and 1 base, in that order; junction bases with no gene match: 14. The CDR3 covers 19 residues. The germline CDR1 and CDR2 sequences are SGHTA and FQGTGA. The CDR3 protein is CASSLKPLSETSGTDTQYF. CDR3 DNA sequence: TGTGCCAGCAGCTTAAAGCCCCTATCCGAAACTAGCGGCACAGATACGCAGTATTTT.

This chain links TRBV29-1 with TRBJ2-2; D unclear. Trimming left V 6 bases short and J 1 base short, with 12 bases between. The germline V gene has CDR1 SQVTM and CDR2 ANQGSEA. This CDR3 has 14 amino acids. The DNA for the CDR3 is TGCAGCGTCGTCGTCAACAAGAACACCGGGGAGCTGTTTTTT. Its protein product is CSVVVNKNTGELFF.

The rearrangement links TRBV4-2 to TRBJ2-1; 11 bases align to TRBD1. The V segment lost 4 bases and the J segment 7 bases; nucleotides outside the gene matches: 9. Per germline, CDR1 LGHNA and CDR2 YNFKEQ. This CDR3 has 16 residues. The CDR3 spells CASSLQGTGGRNEQFF. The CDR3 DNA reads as TGTGCCAGCAGCCTCCAGGGGACAGGGGGACGGAATGAGCAGTTCTTC.

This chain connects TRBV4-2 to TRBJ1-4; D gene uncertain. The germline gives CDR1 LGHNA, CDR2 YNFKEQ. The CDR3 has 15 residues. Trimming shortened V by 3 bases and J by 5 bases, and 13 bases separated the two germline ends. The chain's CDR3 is CASSQQPGANEKLFF. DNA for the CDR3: TGTGCCAGCAGCCAGCAACCGGGAGCAAATGAAAAACTGTTTTTT.

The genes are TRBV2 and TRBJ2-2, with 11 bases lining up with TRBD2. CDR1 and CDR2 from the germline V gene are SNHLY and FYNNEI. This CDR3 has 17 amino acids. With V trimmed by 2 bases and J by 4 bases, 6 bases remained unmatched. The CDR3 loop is CASSESLAGGSTGELFF. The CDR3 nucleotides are TGTGCCAGCAGTGAAAGCCTAGCGGGAGGTAGCACCGGGGAGCTGTTTTTT. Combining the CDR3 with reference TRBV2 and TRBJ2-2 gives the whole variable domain EPEVTQTPSHQVTQMGQEVILRCVPISNHLYFYWYRQILGQKVEFLVSFYNNEISEKSEIFDDQFSVERPDGSNFTLKIRSTKLEDSAMYFCASSESLAGGSTGELFFGEGSRLTVL.

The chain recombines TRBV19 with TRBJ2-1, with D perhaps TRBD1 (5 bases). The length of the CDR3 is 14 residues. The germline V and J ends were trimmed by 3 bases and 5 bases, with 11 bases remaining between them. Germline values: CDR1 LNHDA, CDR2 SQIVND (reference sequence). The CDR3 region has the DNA TGTGCCAGTAGTATCTTGGGGCTCAACAATGAGCAGTTCTTC. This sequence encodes CASSILGLNNEQFF.

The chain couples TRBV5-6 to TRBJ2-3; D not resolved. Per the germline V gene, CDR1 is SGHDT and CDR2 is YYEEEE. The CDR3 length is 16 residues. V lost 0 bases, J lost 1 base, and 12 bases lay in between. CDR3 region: CASSLVSAVGTDTQYF. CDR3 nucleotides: TGTGCCAGCAGCTTGGTGAGTGCGGTAGGCACAGATACGCAGTATTTT.

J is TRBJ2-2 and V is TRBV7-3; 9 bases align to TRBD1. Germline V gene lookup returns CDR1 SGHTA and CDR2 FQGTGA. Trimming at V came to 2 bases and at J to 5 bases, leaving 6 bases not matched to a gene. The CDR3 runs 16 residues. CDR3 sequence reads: CASSLFWTGETGELFF. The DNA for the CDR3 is TGTGCCAGCAGCTTATTCTGGACAGGGGAAACCGGGGAGCTGTTTTTT.

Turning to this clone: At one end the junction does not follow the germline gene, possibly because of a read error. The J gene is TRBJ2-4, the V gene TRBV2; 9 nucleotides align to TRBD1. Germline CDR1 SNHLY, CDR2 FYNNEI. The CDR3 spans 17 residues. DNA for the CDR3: TGTGCCAGCAGTGGGGACAGGGACGTATCGAGTAAAAACAGTCAGTACTTC. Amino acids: CASSGDRDVSSKNSQYF. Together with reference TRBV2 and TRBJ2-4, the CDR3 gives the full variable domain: EPEVTQTPSHQVTQMGQEVILRCVPISNHLYFYWYRQILGQKVEFLVSFYNNEISEKSEIFDDQFSVERPDGSNFTLKIRSTKLEDSAMYFCASSGDRDVSSKNSQYFGAGTRLSVL.

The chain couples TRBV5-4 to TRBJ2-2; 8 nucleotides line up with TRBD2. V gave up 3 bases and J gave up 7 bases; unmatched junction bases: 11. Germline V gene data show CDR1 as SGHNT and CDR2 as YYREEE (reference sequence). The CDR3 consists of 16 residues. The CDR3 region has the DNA TGTGCCAGCAGCTCTCCTCGGGCGGGAGGAGTCGGGGAGCTGTTTTTT. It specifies CASSSPRAGGVGELFF.

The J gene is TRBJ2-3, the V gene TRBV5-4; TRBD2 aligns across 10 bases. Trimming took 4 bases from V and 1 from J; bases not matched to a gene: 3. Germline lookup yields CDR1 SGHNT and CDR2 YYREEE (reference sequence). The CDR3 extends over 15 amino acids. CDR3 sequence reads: CASSPSGGRTDTQYF. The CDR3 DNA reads TGTGCCAGCAGCCCTAGCGGGGGTCGCACAGATACGCAGTATTTT.

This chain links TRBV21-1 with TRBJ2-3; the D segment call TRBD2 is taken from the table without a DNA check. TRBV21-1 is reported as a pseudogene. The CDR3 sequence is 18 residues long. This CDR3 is CASSKDPRGRGGTDTQYF. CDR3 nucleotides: TGTGCCAGCAGCAAAGATCCTCGCGGGAGAGGTGGGACAGATACGCAGTATTTT.

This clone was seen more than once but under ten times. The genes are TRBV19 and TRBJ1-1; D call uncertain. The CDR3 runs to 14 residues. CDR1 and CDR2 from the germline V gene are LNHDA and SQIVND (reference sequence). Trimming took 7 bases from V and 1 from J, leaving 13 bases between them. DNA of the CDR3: TGTGCCAGTAACTCGAACAGACAGAACACTGAAGCTTTCTTT. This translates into CASNSNRQNTEAFF.

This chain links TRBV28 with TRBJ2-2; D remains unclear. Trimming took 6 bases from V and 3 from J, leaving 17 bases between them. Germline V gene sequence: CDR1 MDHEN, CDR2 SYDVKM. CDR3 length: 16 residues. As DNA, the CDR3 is TGTGCCAGCAGCTTAACCCGTAGTGCGCACACCGGGGAGCTGTTTTTT. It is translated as CASSLTRSAHTGELFF.

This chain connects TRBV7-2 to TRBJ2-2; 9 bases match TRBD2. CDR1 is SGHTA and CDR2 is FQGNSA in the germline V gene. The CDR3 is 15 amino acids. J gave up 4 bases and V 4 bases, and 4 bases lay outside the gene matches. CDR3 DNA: TGTGCCAGCAGCTCGGCTAGCGGGGCCACCGGGGAGCTGTTTTTT. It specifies CASSSASGATGELFF. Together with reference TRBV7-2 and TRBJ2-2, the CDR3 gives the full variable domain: GAGVSQSPSNKVTEKGKDVELRCDPISGHTALYWYRQSLGQGLEFLIYFQGNSAPDKSGLPSDRFSAERTGGSVSTLTIQRTQQEDSAVYLCASSSASGATGELFFGEGSRLTVL.

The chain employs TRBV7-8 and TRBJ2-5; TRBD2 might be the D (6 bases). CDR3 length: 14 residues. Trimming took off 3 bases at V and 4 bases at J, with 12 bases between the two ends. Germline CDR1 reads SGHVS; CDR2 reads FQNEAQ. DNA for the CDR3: TGTGCCAGCAGCTTGCAGGGAGGTAGAGAGACCCAGTACTTC. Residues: CASSLQGGRETQYF. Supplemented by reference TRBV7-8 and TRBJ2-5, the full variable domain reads GAGVSQSPRYKVAKRGQDVALRCDPISGHVSLFWYQQALGQGPEFLTYFQNEAQLDKSGLPSDRFFAERPEGSVSTLKIQRTQQEDSAVYLCASSLQGGRETQYFGPGTRLLVL.

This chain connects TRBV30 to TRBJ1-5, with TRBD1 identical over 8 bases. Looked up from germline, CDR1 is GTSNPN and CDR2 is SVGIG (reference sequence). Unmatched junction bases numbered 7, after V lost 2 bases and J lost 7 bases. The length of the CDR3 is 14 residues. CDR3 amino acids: CAWSWQGAGQPQHF. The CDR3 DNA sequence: TGTGCCTGGAGTTGGCAGGGGGCCGGACAGCCCCAGCATTTT.

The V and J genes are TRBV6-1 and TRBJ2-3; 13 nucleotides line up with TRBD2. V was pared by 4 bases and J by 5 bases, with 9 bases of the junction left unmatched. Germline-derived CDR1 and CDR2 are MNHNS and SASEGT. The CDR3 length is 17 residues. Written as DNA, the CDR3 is TGTGCCAGCAGTGGTCAACTAGCGGGGGGGCCTGGAGATACGCAGTATTTT. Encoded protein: CASSGQLAGGPGDTQYF.

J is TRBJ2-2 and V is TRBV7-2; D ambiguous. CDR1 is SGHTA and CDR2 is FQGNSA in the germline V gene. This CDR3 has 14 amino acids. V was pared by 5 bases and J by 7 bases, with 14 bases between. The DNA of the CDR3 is TGTGCCAGCAGCCAGCTCCCCCAGGACGGGGAGCTGTTTTTT. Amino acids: CASSQLPQDGELFF.

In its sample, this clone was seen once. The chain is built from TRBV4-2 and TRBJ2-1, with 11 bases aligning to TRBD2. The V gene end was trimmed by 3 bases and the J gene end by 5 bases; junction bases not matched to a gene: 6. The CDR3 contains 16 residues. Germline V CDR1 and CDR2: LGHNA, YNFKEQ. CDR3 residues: CASSHLAGGRNNEQFF. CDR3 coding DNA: TGTGCCAGCAGCCATTTAGCGGGGGGGCGTAACAATGAGCAGTTCTTC.

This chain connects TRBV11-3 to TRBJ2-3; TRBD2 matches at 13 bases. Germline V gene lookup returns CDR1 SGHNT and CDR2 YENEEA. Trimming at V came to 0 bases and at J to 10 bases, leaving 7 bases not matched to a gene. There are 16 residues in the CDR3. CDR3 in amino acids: CASSLDPRLAGGPQYF. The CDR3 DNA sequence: TGTGCCAGCAGCTTAGATCCCCGACTAGCGGGAGGCCCGCAGTATTTT.